The present T cell receptor (beta chain) was sequenced within a study of blood T cell repertoires in COVID-19. On the study more broadly: Acute and convalescent COVID-19 samples came from the United States, Italy and Spain.

Original handling: Estimates of nucleated cell counts were drawn from the amplification of reference gene primers. Using immunoSEQ multiplex PCR, the repertoire was profiled, and TCRdb retains in-frame clones only, with some absent. That table is the source of V, J and clone size, and D and trimming were worked out from the DNA. The sample carries roughly 160,000 clones, about 85% recorded once. The germline V gene has CDR1 MNHEY and CDR2 SVGAGI. The CDR3 covers 15 residues. V shed 6 bases and J shed 4 bases, with 18 bases lying between them. The chain carries TRBV6-5 and TRBJ1-2, with D possibly TRBD1 on 6 matching bases. The receptor was isolated from a man aged 40-55 years with acute or convalescent COVID-19. The specimen was peripheral blood. The CDR3 bases are TGTGCCAGCAGCCGGGGTGGGGGCCGCGGCTATGGCTACACCTTC. Its protein is CASSRGGGRGYGYTF.